The 18 T cell receptor beta chains below all came from one sample that was sequenced in a study of blood T cell repertoires in COVID-19. Profiling relied on immunoSEQ multiplex PCR, and the TCRdb table lists in-frame clones only, not all of them. The sample records 250,000 to 350,000 clones, 70% to 85% being singletons. The specimen was peripheral blood. The receptors were sampled from a human donor with COVID-19, enrolled during active disease. The donor label of this sample is uncertain.

The rearrangement joins TRBV9 to TRBJ2-7; the D is unclear. V lost 2 bases and J 3 bases, leaving 9 bases between the germline ends. Germline V gives CDR1 SGDLS, CDR2 YYNGEE. This CDR3 contains 13 residues. The CDR3 protein is CASSVSHFYEQYF. The CDR3 nucleotides read TGTGCCAGCAGCGTCAGTCATTTCTACGAGCAGTACTTC.

This sequence joins TRBV7-9 and TRBJ2-1; 11 bases match TRBD2. J gave up 13 bases and V 5 bases, and 10 bases lay outside the gene matches. CDR1 is SEHNR and CDR2 is FQNEAQ in the germline V gene (reference sequence). The CDR3 is 14 amino acids. The CDR3 sequence is CASSPGLAGRDQFF. CDR3 sequence (DNA): TGTGCCAGCAGCCCTGGACTAGCGGGTCGCGACCAGTTCTTC.

The V gene is TRBV7-6, the J gene TRBJ1-1; possibly TRBD1 for D (6 bases). CDR1 SGHVS and CDR2 FNYEAQ come from the germline V gene. Trimming pared 1 base from V and 1 base from J, leaving 13 bases between. The CDR3 is made up of 16 amino acids. The CDR3 bases are TGTGCCAGCAGCTTAGAGTACAGGGATGGGAACACTGAAGCTTTCTTT. Translated: CASSLEYRDGNTEAFF. The full variable domain, rest sourced from reference TRBV7-6 and TRBJ1-1, is GAGVSQSPRYKVTKRGQDVALRCDPISGHVSLYWYRQALGQGPEFLTYFNYEAQQDKSGLPNDRFSAERPEGSISTLTIQRTEQRDSAMYRCASSLEYRDGNTEAFFGQGTRLTVV.

This sequence joins TRBV28 and TRBJ1-6, with TRBD1 matching over 8 bases. Looked up from germline, CDR1 is MDHEN and CDR2 is SYDVKM. The CDR3 is made up of 14 amino acids. The V gene end was trimmed by 4 bases and the J gene end by 5 bases; junction bases not matched to a gene: 1. In nucleotides, the CDR3 is TGTGCCAGCAGTTCGGGACAGGATAATTCACCCCTCCACTTT. Protein product: CASSSGQDNSPLHF.

CDR3 bases: TGTGCCAGCAGTCCCGGGGGTAACTATGGCTACACCTTC. It codes for CASSPGGNYGYTF. The rearrangement links TRBV28 to TRBJ1-2, with D tentatively TRBD1 (5 bases). V dropped 5 bases and J dropped 1 base, with 8 bases sitting between them. The V gene's germline CDR1 is MDHEN and CDR2 SYDVKM. The CDR3 is made up of 13 amino acids.

This chain links TRBV10-3 with TRBJ1-3, with D possibly matching TRBD1 (5 bases). Germline V gene lookup returns CDR1 ENHRY and CDR2 SYGVKD. Trimming cost V 2 bases and J 8 bases, with 13 bases left between them. This CDR3 region has 14 residues. This CDR3 is CAISERQGEDTIYF. For the CDR3, the DNA is TGTGCCATCAGTGAGCGGCAGGGTGAGGACACCATATATTTT.

The V gene is TRBV16, the J gene TRBJ1-5, with D perhaps matching TRBD1 (5 bases). CDR1 is KGHSY, CDR2 FQNENV, per germline. The CDR3 runs to 15 residues. V lost 3 bases to trimming and J lost 4 bases, with 13 bases between them. For the CDR3, the DNA is TGTGCCAGCAGCCATTCACGACAGCAGAATCAGCCCCAGCATTTT. It encodes CASSHSRQQNQPQHF.

This rearrangement joins TRBV30 to TRBJ2-1, with TRBD1 matching 7 bases. The CDR3 runs to 14 residues. Germline V gene data show CDR1 as GTSNPN and CDR2 as SVGIG (reference sequence). J lost 5 bases, V lost 1 base, and 5 bases had no gene match. CDR3 sequence: CAWSASTGDNEQFF. The CDR3, as DNA: TGTGCCTGGAGTGCGTCAACAGGGGACAATGAGCAGTTCTTC. Using reference TRBV30 and TRBJ2-1 for the parts outside the CDR3, the full variable domain is SQTIHQWPATLVQPVGSPLSLECTVEGTSNPNLYWYRQAAGRGLQLLFYSVGIGQISSEVPQNLSASRPQDRQFILSSKKLLLSDSGFYLCAWSASTGDNEQFFGPGTRLTVL.

The chain joins TRBV6-4 to TRBJ1-2, with D unresolved. Germline V gene sequence: CDR1 MRHNA, CDR2 SNTAGT. The CDR3 is 14 amino acids. V shed 2 bases and J shed 4 bases, with 11 bases lying between them. In DNA, the CDR3 is TGTGCCAGCAGTGACGAGGATTACGGCTATGGCTACACCTTC. It specifies CASSDEDYGYGYTF.

The chain employs TRBV27 and TRBJ2-5; no clear D. There are 14 residues in the CDR3. Germline CDR1 reads MNHEY; CDR2 reads SMNVEV (reference sequence). The V and J ends lost 3 bases and 1 base respectively, with 9 bases between them. The CDR3 spells CASSFGPSQETQYF. The DNA for the CDR3 is TGTGCCAGCAGTTTTGGCCCAAGCCAAGAGACCCAGTACTTC.

The rearrangement joins TRBV6-5 to TRBJ1-5; 8 bases align to TRBD1. This CDR3 contains 15 residues. V shed 6 bases, J shed 4 bases, and the junction held 8 bases outside the gene matches. Germline CDR1 is MNHEY and CDR2 is SVGAGI. The CDR3 bases are TGTGCCAGCAGATCGGGGACAGGATTTAATCAGCCCCAGCATTTT. Its protein product is CASRSGTGFNQPQHF.

The chain combines TRBV30 with TRBJ2-1; TRBD2 matches at 9 bases. Germline CDR1 reads GTSNPN; CDR2 reads SVGIG (reference sequence). Trimming removed 5 bases from V and 6 bases from J; junction bases left unmatched: 8. The CDR3 runs 14 residues. The CDR3 loop is CAWDRGLAINEQFF. In nucleotides, the CDR3 is TGTGCCTGGGATAGGGGACTAGCAATCAATGAGCAGTTCTTC.

In its sample, this clone was seen a few times. V is TRBV9 and J is TRBJ2-1; 16 bases align to TRBD2. Germline assignment: CDR1 SGDLS and CDR2 YYNGEE. V gave up 4 bases and J gave up 1 base; unmatched junction bases: 8. This CDR3 is built from 19 residues. CDR3 nucleotide sequence: TGTGCCAGCAGCCTTAGAGGGACTAGCGGGAGGGATTCCTACAATGAGCAGTTCTTC. It is translated as CASSLRGTSGRDSYNEQFF.

The V gene is TRBV11-2, the J gene TRBJ2-3, with D possibly being TRBD2 (7 bases). Between the trimmed V and J ends, which lost 0 bases and 4 bases, there was a span of 11 bases. Per the germline V gene, CDR1 is SGHAT and CDR2 is FQNNGV. The CDR3 contains 15 residues. The CDR3 reads CASSLDSGGPDTQYF. In nucleotides, the CDR3 is TGTGCCAGCAGCTTAGACTCGGGGGGCCCAGATACGCAGTATTTT.

The chain employs TRBV4-2 and TRBJ1-2; D uncertain. The CDR3 loop spans 14 amino acids. Germline CDR1 LGHNA, CDR2 YNFKEQ. Between the trimmed V and J ends, which lost 0 bases and 4 bases, there was a span of 9 bases. CDR3 in DNA: TGTGCCAGCAGCCAAGATGGGCAAATCTATGGCTACACCTTC. It translates to CASSQDGQIYGYTF.

Written as DNA, the CDR3 is TGTGCCAGTAGGACTCCTACCGGGGAGCTGTTTTTT. Protein sequence: CASRTPTGELFF. V gene TRBV19 combines with J gene TRBJ2-2; D not certain. Trimming stripped 6 bases from V and 5 bases from J, with 7 bases between. Germline CDR1 is LNHDA and CDR2 is SQIVND (reference sequence). The CDR3 consists of 12 residues.

The rearrangement links TRBV19 to TRBJ1-5; maybe TRBD1 (5 bases). V was trimmed by 3 bases and J by 4 bases, leaving 13 bases between them. Germline assignment: CDR1 LNHDA and CDR2 SQIVND (reference sequence). CDR3 size: 15 residues. The CDR3 loop reads CASSIGGMGNQPQHF. The CDR3 coding sequence is TGTGCCAGTAGTATCGGGGGGATGGGGAATCAGCCCCAGCATTTT. The whole variable domain, remainder taken from reference TRBV19 and TRBJ1-5, is DGGITQSPKYLFRKEGQNVTLSCEQNLNHDAMYWYRQDPGQGLRLIYYSQIVNDFQKGDIAEGYSVSREKKESFPLTVTSAQKNPTAFYLCASSIGGMGNQPQHFGDGTRLSIL.

The chain employs TRBV18 and TRBJ2-1; the match to TRBD2 covers 11 bases. Germline V CDR1 and CDR2: KGHSH, LQKENI. Trimming at V came to 3 bases and at J to 7 bases, leaving 2 bases not matched to a gene. This CDR3 comprises 14 residues. This CDR3 reads CASSPSGRVNEQFF. The DNA of the CDR3 is TGTGCCAGCTCACCTAGCGGGAGGGTGAATGAGCAGTTCTTC.